The present T cell receptor beta chain was sequenced within a study of CD8+ T cells in alopecia areata. Findings and limits, study-wide: With just one nonresponder, it is still uncertain whether baseline CD8+ expansion relates to response. Scalp clonality, along with expanded CD8+ clones among the top 100, was significantly decreased by tofacitinib.

RNA, once extracted, was reverse transcribed into cDNA for use as the sequencing template. Using immunoSEQ multiplex PCR, the repertoire was profiled, and TCRdb retains in-frame clones only, with some absent. The sample lists 200,000 to 250,000 clones; roughly 44% were seen once. As to this clone: The antigen is not known.

V dropped 4 bases and J dropped 1; count of bases not matched to a gene: 5. In germline, CDR1 is SGHNT, CDR2 YYREEE (reference sequence). This CDR3 has 15 amino acids. Treatment in this sample: oral pan-JAK inhibitor, 5-10 mg twice daily. The sequence came from a human donor with alopecia areata. The rearrangement links TRBV5-4 to TRBJ2-3; 8 nucleotides match TRBD2. Sample: CD4+ T cells sorted from blood, taken at approximately week 37, from a patient treated with tofacitinib. In nucleotides, the CDR3 is TGTGCCAGCAGCACTAGCGGCTCCGGCACAGATACGCAGTATTTT. It translates to CASSTSGSGTDTQYF.